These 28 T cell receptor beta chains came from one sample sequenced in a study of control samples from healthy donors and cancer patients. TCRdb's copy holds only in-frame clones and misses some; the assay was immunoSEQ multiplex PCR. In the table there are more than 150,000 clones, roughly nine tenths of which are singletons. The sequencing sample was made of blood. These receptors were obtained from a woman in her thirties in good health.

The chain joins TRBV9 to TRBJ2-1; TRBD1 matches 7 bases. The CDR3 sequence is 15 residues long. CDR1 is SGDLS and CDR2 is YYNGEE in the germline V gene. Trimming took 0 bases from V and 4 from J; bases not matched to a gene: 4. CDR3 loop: CASSVDDRVYNEQFF. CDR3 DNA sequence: TGTGCCAGCAGCGTAGACGACAGGGTATACAATGAGCAGTTCTTC.

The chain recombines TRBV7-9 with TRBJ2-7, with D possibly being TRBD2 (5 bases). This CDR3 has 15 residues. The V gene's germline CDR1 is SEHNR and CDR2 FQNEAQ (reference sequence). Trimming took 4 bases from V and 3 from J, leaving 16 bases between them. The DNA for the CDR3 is TGTGCCAGCAGCTCCGGACCGAGTGGAGGCTACGAGCAGTACTTC. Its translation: CASSSGPSGGYEQYF.

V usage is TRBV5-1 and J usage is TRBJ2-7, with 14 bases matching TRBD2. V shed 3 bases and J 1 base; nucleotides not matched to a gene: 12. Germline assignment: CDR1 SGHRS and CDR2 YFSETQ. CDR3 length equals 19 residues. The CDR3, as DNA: TGCGCCAGCAGCTCGACCCGTGGACTAGCGGGAGGACCATCCTACGAGCAGTACTTC. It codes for CASSSTRGLAGGPSYEQYF.

The CDR3 DNA reads as TGTGCCACCAGCAGAGGACTAGCGGTTAGCTCCTACAATGAGCAGTTCTTC. Protein product: CATSRGLAVSSYNEQFF. The chain recombines TRBV15 with TRBJ2-1, with 9 bases lining up with TRBD2. This CDR3 contains 17 residues. In germline, CDR1 is LNHNV, CDR2 YYDKDF (reference sequence). J lost 0 bases, V lost 1 base, and 4 bases had no gene match.

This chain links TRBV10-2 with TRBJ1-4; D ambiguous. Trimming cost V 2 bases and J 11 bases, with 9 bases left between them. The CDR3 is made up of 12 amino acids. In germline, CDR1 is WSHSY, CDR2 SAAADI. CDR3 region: CASSEGSQKLFF. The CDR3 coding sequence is TGCGCCAGCAGTGAGGGTTCGCAGAAACTGTTTTTT.

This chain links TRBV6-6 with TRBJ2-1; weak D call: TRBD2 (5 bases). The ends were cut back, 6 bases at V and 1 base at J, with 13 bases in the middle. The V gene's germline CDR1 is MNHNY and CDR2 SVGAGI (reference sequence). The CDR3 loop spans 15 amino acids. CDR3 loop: CASSATRPSYNEQFF. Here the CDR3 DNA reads TGTGCCAGCAGCGCCACTAGGCCTTCCTACAATGAGCAGTTCTTC.

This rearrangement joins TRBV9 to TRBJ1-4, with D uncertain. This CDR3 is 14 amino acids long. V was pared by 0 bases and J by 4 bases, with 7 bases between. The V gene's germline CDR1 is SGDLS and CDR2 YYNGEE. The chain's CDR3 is CASSVGVDNEKLFF. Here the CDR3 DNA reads TGTGCCAGCAGCGTAGGAGTGGATAATGAAAAACTGTTTTTT.

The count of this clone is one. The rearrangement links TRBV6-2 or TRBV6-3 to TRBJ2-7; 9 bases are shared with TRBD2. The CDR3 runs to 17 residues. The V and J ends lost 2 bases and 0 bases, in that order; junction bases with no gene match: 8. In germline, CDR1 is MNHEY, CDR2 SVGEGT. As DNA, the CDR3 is TGTGCCAGCAGTTACAACTCTAGCGGGATGCCCTCCTACGAGCAGTACTTC. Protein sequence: CASSYNSSGMPSYEQYF.

The chain's CDR3 is CASSPLTSGPPTDTQYF. Written as DNA, the CDR3 is TGTGCCAGCAGCCCATTGACTAGCGGTCCCCCGACAGATACGCAGTATTTT. V gene TRBV27 combines with J gene TRBJ2-3; 9 positions match TRBD2. The CDR3 is 17 amino acids. Trimming took 6 bases from V and 3 from J; bases not matched to a gene: 13. The V gene's germline CDR1 is MNHEY and CDR2 SMNVEV (reference sequence).

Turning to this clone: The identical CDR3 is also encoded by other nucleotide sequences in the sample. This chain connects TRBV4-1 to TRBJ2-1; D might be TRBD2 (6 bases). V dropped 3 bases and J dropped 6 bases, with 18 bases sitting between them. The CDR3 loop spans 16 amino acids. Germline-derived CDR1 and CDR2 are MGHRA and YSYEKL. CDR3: CASSQDHTGAPNEQFF. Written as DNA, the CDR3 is TGCGCCAGCAGCCAGGATCATACGGGAGCCCCCAATGAGCAGTTCTTC.

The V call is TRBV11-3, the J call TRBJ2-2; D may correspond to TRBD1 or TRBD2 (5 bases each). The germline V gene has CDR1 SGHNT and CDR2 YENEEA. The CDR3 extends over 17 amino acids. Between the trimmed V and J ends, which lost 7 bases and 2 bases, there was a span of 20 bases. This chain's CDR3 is CASIYRSGPLNTGELFF. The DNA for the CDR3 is TGTGCCAGCATCTATCGGTCGGGACCTCTCAACACCGGGGAGCTGTTTTTT.

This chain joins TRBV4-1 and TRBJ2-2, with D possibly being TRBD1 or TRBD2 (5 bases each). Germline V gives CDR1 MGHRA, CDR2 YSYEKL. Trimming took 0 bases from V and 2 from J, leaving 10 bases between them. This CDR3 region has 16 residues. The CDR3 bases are TGCGCCAGCAGCCAAGAAACAGGACTCAACACCGGGGAGCTGTTTTTT. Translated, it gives CASSQETGLNTGELFF.

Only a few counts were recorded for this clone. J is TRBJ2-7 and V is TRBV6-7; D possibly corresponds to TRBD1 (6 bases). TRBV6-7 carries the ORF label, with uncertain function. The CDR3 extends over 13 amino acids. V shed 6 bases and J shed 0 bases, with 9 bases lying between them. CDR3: CASSGQFSYEQYF. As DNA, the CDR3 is TGTGCCAGCAGCGGACAGTTCTCCTACGAGCAGTACTTC.

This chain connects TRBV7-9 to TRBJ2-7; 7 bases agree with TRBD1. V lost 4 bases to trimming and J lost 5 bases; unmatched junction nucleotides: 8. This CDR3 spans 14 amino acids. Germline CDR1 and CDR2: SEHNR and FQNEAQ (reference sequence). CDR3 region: CASSSDRVNHEQYF. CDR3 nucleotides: TGTGCCAGCAGCTCCGACAGGGTCAACCACGAGCAGTACTTC.

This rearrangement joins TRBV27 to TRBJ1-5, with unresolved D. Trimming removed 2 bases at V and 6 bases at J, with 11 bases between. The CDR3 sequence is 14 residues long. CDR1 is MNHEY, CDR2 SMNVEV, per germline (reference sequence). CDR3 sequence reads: CASSLQARIQPQHF. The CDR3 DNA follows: TGTGCCAGCAGTTTACAGGCACGGATTCAGCCCCAGCATTTT.

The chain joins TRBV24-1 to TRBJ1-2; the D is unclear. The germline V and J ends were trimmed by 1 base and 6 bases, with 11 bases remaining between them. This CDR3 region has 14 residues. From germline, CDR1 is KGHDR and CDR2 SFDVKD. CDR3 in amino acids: CATSDFGGENGYTF. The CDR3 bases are TGTGCCACCAGTGATTTCGGCGGGGAGAATGGCTACACCTTC.

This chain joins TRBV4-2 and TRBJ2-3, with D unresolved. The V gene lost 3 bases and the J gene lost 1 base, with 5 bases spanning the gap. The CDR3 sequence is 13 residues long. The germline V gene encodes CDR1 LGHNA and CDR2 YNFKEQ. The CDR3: CASSQLGTDTQYF. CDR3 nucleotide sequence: TGTGCCAGCAGCCAGTTGGGCACAGATACGCAGTATTTT.

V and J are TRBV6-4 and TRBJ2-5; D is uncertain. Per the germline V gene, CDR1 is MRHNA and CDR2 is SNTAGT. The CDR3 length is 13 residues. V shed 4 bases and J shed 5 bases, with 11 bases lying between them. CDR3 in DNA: TGTGCCAGCAGTGTTTCGCTGGGGGAGACCCAGTACTTC. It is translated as CASSVSLGETQYF.

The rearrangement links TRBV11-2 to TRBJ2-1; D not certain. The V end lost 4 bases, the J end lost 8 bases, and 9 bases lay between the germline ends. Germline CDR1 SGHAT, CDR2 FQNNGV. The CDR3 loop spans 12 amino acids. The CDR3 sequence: CASSWLFDEQFF. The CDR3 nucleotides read TGTGCCAGCAGCTGGCTTTTCGATGAGCAGTTCTTC.

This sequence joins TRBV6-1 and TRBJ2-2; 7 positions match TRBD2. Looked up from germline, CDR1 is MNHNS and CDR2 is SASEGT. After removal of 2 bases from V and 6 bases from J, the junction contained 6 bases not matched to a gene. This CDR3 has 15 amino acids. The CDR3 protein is CASSENPTSSGELFF. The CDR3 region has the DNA TGTGCCAGCAGTGAAAATCCGACTAGCTCCGGGGAGCTGTTTTTT.

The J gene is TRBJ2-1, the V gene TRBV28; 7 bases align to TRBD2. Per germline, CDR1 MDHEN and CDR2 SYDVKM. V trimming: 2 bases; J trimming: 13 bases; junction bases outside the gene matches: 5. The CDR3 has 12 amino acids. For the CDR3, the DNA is TGTGCCAGCAGTTTACCCAGCGGGATACAGTTCTTC. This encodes CASSLPSGIQFF.

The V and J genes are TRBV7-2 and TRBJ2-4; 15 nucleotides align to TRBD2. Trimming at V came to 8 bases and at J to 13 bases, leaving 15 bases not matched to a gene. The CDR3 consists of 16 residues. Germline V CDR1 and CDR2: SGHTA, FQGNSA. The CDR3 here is CASSLWVGLAGGRQYF. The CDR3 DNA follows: TGTGCCAGCTCTTTGTGGGTAGGACTAGCGGGAGGGAGGCAGTACTTC.

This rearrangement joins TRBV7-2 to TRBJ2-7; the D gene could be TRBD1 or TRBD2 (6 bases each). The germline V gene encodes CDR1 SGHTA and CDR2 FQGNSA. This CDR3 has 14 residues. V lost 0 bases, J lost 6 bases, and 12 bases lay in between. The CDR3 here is CASSLAIGGPEQYF. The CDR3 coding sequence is TGTGCCAGCAGCTTAGCGATCGGGGGCCCCGAGCAGTACTTC.

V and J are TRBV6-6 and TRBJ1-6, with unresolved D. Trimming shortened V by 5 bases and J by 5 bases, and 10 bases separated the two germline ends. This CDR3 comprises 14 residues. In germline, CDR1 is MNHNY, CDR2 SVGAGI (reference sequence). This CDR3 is CASSRDLDNSPLHF. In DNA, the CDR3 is TGTGCCAGCAGTCGCGACTTGGATAATTCACCCCTCCACTTT.

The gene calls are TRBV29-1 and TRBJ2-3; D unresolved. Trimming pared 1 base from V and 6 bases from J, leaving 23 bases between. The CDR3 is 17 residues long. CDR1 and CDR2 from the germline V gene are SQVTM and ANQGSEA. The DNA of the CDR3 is TGCAGCGTTGAAGCCTACGACGGAGACTTTTCTGCGGATACGCAGTATTTT. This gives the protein CSVEAYDGDFSADTQYF.

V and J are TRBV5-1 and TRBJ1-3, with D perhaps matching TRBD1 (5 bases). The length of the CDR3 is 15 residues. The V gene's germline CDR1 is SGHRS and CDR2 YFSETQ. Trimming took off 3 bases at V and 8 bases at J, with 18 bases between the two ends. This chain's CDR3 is CASSSRGAREDTIYF. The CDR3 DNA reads TGCGCCAGCAGCTCTAGGGGCGCTCGGGAGGACACCATATATTTT.

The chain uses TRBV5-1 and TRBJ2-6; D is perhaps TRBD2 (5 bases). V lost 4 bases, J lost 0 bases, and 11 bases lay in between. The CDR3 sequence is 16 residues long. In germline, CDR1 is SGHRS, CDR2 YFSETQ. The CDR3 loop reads CASSPGLLSGANVLTF. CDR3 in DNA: TGCGCCAGCAGCCCCGGACTGCTCTCTGGGGCCAACGTCCTGACTTTC. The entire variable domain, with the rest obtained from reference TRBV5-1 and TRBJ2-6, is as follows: KAGVTQTPRYLIKTRGQQVTLSCSPISGHRSVSWYQQTPGQGLQFLFEYFSETQRNKGNFPGRFSGRQFSNSRSEMNVSTLELGDSALYLCASSPGLLSGANVLTFGAGSRLTVL.

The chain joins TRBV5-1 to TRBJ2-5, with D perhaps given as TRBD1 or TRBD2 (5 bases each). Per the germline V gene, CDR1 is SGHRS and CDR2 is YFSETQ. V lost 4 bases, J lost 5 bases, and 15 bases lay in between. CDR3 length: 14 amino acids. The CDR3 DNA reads TGCGCCAGCAGCCTGGGACCCCTAGGGGAGACCCAGTACTTC. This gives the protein CASSLGPLGETQYF.